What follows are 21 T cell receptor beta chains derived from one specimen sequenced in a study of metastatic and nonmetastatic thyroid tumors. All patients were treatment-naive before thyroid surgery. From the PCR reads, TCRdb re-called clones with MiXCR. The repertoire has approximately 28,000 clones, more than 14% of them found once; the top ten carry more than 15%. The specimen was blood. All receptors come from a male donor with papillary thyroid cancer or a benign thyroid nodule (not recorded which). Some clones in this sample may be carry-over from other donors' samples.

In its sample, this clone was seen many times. As DNA, the CDR3 is TGTGCCAGCAGCTCCCGGCTAGCGGGGACCGCTTCCTACGAGCAGTACTTC. It encodes CASSSRLAGTASYEQYF. The rearrangement uses TRBV5-6 and TRBJ2-7; 9 bases are shared with TRBD2. CDR3 length: 17 amino acids. The trim removed 3 bases at V and 1 base at J, leaving 11 bases unmatched. CDR1 and CDR2 from the germline V gene are SGHDT and YYEEEE.

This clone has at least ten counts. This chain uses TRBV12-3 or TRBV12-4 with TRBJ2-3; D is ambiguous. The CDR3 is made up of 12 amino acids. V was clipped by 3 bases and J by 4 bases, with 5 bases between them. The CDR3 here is CASSFDPDTQYF. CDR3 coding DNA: TGTGCCAGCAGTTTCGACCCAGATACGCAGTATTTT.

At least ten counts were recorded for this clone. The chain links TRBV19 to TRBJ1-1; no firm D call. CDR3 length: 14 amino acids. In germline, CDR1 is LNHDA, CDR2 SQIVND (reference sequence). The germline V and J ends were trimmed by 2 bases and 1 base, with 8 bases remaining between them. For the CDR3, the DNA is TGTGCCAGTAGTATAAATGTTGAGAACACTGAAGCTTTCTTT. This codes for CASSINVENTEAFF.

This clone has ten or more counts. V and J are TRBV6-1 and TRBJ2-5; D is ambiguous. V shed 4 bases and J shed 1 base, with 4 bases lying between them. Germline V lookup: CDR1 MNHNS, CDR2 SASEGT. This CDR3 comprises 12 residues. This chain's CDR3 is CASSGPQETQYF. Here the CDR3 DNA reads TGTGCCAGCAGTGGACCCCAAGAGACCCAGTACTTC.

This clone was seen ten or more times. The CDR3 sequence: CASSARWLAEGETQYF. CDR3 sequence (DNA): TGTGCCAGCAGCGCCCGCTGGCTAGCGGAGGGAGAGACCCAGTACTTC. The chain uses TRBV7-2 and TRBJ2-5; the match to TRBD2 covers 7 bases. After removal of 5 bases from V and 4 bases from J, the junction contained 13 bases not matched to a gene. The CDR3 contains 16 residues. Germline V CDR1 and CDR2: SGHTA, FQGNSA.

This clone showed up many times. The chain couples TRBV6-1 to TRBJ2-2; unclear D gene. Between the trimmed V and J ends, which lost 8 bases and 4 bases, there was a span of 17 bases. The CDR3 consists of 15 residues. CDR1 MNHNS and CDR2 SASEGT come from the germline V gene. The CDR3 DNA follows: TGTGCCAGCGGAAGATCCCCCCTCGGCACCGGGGAGCTGTTTTTT. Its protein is CASGRSPLGTGELFF.

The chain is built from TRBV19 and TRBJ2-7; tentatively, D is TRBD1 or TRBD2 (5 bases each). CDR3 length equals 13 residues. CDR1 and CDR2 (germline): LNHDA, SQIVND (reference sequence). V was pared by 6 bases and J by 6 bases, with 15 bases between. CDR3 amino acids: CASSPGRHGEQYF. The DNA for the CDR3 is TGTGCCAGTAGCCCGGGACGCCACGGCGAGCAGTACTTC.

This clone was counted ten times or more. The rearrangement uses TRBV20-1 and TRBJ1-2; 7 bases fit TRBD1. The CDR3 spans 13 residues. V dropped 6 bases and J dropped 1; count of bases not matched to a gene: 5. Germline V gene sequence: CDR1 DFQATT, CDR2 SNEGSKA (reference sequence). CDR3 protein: CSALAGGNYGYTF. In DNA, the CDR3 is TGCAGTGCCCTCGCAGGGGGTAACTATGGCTACACCTTC.

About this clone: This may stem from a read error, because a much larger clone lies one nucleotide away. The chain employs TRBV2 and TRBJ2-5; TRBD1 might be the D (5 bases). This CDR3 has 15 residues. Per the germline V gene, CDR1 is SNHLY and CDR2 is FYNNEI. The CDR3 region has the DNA TGTGCCAGCAGTGCTTTTAGACAGACCCAAGAGACCCAGTGCTTC. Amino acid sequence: CASSAFRQTQETQCF. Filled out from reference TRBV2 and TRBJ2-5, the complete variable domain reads EPEVTQTPSHQVTQMGQEVILRCVPISNHLYFYWYRQILGQKVEFLVSFYNNEISEKSEIFDDQFSVERPDGSNFTLKIRSTKLEDSAMYFCASSAFRQTQETQCFGPGTRLLVL.

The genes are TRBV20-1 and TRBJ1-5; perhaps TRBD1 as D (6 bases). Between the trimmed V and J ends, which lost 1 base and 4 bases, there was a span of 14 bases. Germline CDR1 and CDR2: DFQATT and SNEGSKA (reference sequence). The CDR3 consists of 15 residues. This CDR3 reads CSARGQEPSNQPQHF. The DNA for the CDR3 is TGCAGTGCTAGAGGACAGGAGCCATCAAATCAGCCCCAGCATTTT.

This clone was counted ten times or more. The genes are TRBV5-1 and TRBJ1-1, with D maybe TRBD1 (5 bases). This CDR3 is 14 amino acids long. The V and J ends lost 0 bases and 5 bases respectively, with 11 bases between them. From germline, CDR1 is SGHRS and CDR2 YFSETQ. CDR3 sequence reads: CASSLVGERTEAFF. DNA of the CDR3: TGCGCCAGCAGCTTGGTAGGGGAGAGAACTGAAGCTTTCTTT.

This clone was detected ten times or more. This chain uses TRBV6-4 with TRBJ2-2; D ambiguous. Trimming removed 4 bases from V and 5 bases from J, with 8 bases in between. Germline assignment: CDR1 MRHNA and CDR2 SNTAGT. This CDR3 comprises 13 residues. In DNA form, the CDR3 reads TGTGCCAGCAGTGTAGATGAAACCGGGGAGCTGTTTTTT. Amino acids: CASSVDETGELFF.

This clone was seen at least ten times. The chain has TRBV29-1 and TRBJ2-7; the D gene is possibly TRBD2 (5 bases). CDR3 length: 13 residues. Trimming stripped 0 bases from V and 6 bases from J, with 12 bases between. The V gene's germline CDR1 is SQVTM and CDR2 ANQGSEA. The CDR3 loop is CSVEDPLEAEQYF. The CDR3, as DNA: TGCAGCGTTGAAGATCCATTGGAGGCCGAGCAGTACTTC.

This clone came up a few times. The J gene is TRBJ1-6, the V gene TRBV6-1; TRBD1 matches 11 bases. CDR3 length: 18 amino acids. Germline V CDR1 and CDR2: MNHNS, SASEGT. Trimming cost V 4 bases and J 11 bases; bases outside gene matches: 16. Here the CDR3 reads CASSATNSWTGGGTPLHF. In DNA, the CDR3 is TGTGCCAGCAGTGCCACGAACTCTTGGACAGGGGGCGGGACACCCCTCCACTTT.

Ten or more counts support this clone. This CDR3 is CSAVQGGTEAFF. The DNA of the CDR3 is TGCAGTGCGGTTCAGGGGGGGACTGAAGCTTTCTTT. The chain carries TRBV20-1 and TRBJ1-1, with TRBD1 matching over 7 bases. The CDR3 loop spans 12 amino acids. Germline V lookup: CDR1 DFQATT, CDR2 SNEGSKA (reference sequence). V shed 6 bases and J 5 bases; nucleotides not matched to a gene: 6.

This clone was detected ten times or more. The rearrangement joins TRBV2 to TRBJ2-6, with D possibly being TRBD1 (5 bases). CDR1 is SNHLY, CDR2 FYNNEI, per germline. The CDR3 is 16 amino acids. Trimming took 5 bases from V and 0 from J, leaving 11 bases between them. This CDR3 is CASSLDMNSGANVLTF. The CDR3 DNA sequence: TGTGCCAGCAGTCTGGACATGAACTCTGGGGCCAACGTCCTGACTTTC.

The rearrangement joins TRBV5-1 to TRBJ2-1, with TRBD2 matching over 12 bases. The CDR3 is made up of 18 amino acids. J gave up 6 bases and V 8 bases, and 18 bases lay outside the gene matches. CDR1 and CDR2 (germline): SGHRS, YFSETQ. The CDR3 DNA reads TGCGCCAGGCCTCGGCTAGCGGGAGGGCCAGCGGGGTCCAATGAGCAGTTCTTC. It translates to CARPRLAGGPAGSNEQFF.

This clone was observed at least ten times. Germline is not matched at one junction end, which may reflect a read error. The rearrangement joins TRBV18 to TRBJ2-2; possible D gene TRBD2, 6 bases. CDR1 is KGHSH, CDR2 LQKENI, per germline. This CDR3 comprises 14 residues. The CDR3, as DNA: TGTGCCAGCTCACCACAACTAGCTGCCGGGGAGCTGGTTTTT. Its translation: CASSPQLAAGELVF.

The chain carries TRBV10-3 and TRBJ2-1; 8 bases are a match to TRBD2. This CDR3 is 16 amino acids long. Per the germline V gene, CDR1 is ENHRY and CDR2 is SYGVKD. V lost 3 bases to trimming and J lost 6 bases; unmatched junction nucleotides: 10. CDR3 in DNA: TGTGCCATCAGTGACCCCGTGACCAGCGGGGGCAATGAGCAGTTCTTC. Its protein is CAISDPVTSGGNEQFF.

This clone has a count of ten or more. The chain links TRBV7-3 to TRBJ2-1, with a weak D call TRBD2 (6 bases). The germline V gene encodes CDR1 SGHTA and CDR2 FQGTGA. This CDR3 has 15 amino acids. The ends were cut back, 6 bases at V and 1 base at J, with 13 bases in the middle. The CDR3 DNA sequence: TGTGCCAGCAGTACCAGCAGCGGGTCCTACAATGAGCAGTTCTTC. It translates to CASSTSSGSYNEQFF.

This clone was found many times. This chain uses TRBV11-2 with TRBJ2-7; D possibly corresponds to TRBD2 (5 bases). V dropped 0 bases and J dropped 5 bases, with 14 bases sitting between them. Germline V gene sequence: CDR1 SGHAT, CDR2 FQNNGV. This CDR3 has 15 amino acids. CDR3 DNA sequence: TGTGCCAGCAGCTTAGAACTGCAGGTGCGGGACGAGCAGTACTTC. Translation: CASSLELQVRDEQYF.